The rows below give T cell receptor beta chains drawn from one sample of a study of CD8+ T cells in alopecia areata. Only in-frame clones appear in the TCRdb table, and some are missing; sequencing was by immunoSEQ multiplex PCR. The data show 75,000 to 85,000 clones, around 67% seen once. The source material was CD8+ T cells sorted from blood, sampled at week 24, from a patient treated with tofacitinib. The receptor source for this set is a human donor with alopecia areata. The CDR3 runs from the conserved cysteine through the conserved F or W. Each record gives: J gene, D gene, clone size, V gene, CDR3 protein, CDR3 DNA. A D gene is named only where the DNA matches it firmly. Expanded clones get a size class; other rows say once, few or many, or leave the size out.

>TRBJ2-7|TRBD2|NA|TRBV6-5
CASSYSLAGGGEQYF
TGTGCCAGCAGTTACTCGCTAGCGGGAGGCGGCGAGCAGTACTTC
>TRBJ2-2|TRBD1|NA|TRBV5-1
CASSRLSPSTGNRGTGELFF
TGCGCCAGCAGTCGCTTATCTCCCTCGACAGGGAATCGGGGCACCGGGGAGCTGTTTTTT
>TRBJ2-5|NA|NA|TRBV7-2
CASSRPGGAGEGETQYF
TGTGCCAGCAGCCGTCCAGGGGGAGCGGGAGAGGGAGAGACCCAGTACTTC
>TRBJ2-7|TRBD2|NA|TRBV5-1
CASSPGLAGFKSYEQYF
TGCGCCAGCAGCCCAGGACTAGCGGGGTTTAAGTCCTACGAGCAGTACTTC
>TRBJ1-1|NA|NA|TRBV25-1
CASSLGSNTEAFF
TGTGCCAGCAGCTTAGGATCGAACACTGAAGCTTTCTTT
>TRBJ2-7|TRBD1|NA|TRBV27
CASSYTGANIHEQYF
TGTGCCAGCAGTTATACAGGGGCGAATATCCACGAGCAGTACTTC
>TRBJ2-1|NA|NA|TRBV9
CASSPDGDTNEQFF
TGTGCCAGCAGCCCGGATGGGGATACCAATGAGCAGTTCTTC
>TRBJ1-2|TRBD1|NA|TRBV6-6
CASSYSGQEIYGYTF
TGTGCCAGCAGTTACTCGGGACAGGAAATCTATGGCTACACCTTC
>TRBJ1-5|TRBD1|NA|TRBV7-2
CASSLAVGGGQPQHF
TGTGCCAGCAGCTTAGCAGTAGGGGGCGGTCAGCCCCAGCATTTT
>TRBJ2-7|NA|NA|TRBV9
CASSGPGANYEQYF
TGTGCCAGCAGCGGCCCGGGGGCCAACTACGAGCAGTACTTC
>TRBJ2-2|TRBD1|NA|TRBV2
CARKNPGQGSGELFF
TGTGCCAGGAAAAACCCGGGACAGGGTTCCGGGGAGCTGTTTTTT
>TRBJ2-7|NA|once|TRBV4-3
CASSQDGEGGYEQYF
TGCGCCAGCAGCCAAGACGGGGAAGGGGGCTACGAGCAGTACTTC
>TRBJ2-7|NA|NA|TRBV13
CASSLGSDPYEQYF
TGTGCCAGCAGCTTAGGATCTGACCCCTACGAGCAGTACTTC
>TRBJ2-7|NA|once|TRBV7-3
CASSLDGNSYEQYF
TGTGCCAGCAGCTTAGACGGAAACTCCTACGAGCAGTACTTC
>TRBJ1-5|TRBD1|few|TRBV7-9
CASSSTGGNQPQHF
TGTGCCAGCAGTTCCACAGGGGGCAATCAGCCCCAGCATTTT
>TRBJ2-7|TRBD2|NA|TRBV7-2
CASSPIAGAGEQYF
TGTGCCAGCAGCCCCATAGCGGGGGCGGGGGAGCAGTACTTC
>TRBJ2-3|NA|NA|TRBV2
CASSGVGPSTDTQYF
TGTGCCAGCAGTGGAGTCGGACCTAGCACAGATACGCAGTATTTT